Below, 21 T cell receptor beta chains from the same sample are listed, as sequenced in a study of cytomegalovirus exposure and HLA in healthy donors. A multiplex PCR was run with 60 Vbeta primers and 13 Jbeta primers. Sequencing was performed with immunoSEQ multiplex PCR; in TCRdb, only in-frame clones are kept and a portion is missing. The top ten clones hold 3.5% to 4.5% of a sample with about 100,000 clones, approximately 81% of them seen once. Sample: PBMCs. The receptors were sampled from a female donor in good health and CMV-seropositive.

Points on this clone: One end of the junction fails to match germline, which may point to a read error. This chain links TRBV4-3 with TRBJ2-4; D perhaps matches TRBD1 (6 bases). There are 18 residues in the CDR3. Germline values: CDR1 LGHNA, CDR2 YSLEER. CDR3 region: CASSVAPGTLTAKNSQYF. In nucleotides, the CDR3 is TGCGCCAGCAGCGTTGCCCCCGGGACACTCACAGCCAAAAACAGTCAGTACTTC.

The gene calls are TRBV11-2 and TRBJ1-2; 9 bases map to TRBD1. V lost 1 base, J lost 2 bases, and 2 bases stayed unmatched. The CDR3 totals 15 residues. The germline V gene encodes CDR1 SGHAT and CDR2 FQNNGV. The CDR3 sequence: CASSLGGTGNYGYTF. CDR3 nucleotides: TGTGCCAGCAGCTTAGGTGGGACAGGGAACTATGGCTACACCTTC.

V is TRBV6-5 and J is TRBJ2-1; 7 bases align to TRBD1. The CDR3 covers 14 residues. The germline V gene encodes CDR1 MNHEY and CDR2 SVGAGI. Trimming cost V 8 bases and J 8 bases; bases outside gene matches: 12. The CDR3 spells CASHRRTGADEQFF. CDR3 coding DNA: TGTGCCAGCCACCGCAGGACAGGTGCCGATGAGCAGTTCTTC.

The chain carries TRBV5-1 and TRBJ1-2; D is unclear. Trimming cost V 4 bases and J 2 bases, with 12 bases left between them. This CDR3 has 14 amino acids. Germline assignment: CDR1 SGHRS and CDR2 YFSETQ. In nucleotides, the CDR3 is TGCGCCAGCAGCCTGTACTCCGAGAACTATGGCTACACCTTC. This gives the protein CASSLYSENYGYTF.

The table lists this clone with a count of one. CDR3 sequence (DNA): TGTGCCAGCATCCCTGAAGGGGGCGCGGGCAATGAGCAGTTCTTC. Amino acids: CASIPEGGAGNEQFF. V gene TRBV27 combines with J gene TRBJ2-1, with 7 nucleotides matching TRBD1. CDR3 size: 15 residues. Germline lookup yields CDR1 MNHEY and CDR2 SMNVEV (reference sequence). Unmatched junction bases numbered 12, after V lost 7 bases and J lost 6 bases.

The chain links TRBV7-2 to TRBJ2-4; D is ambiguous. CDR3 length: 11 amino acids. V lost 5 bases and J lost 8, with 7 bases in between. The germline CDR1 and CDR2 sequences are SGHTA and FQGNSA. CDR3: CASSNSYIQYF. DNA for the CDR3: TGTGCCAGCAGCAACTCTTACATTCAGTACTTC.

This clone was counted a single time. The chain uses TRBV6-1 and TRBJ1-1, with 9 bases fitting TRBD1. Germline lookup yields CDR1 MNHNS and CDR2 SASEGT. The CDR3 sequence is 13 residues long. J gave up 11 bases and V 2 bases, and 6 bases lay outside the gene matches. The CDR3 DNA is TGTGCCAGCAGTGAATGGGGGACAGGGCATGCTTTCTTT. Its translation: CASSEWGTGHAFF.

The chain employs TRBV9 and TRBJ2-3, with 8 bases aligning to TRBD2. This CDR3 region has 15 residues. J was trimmed by 2 bases and V by 5 bases; bases with no gene match: 7. Germline loops: CDR1 SGDLS, CDR2 YYNGEE. The CDR3 DNA sequence: TGTGCCAGCAGTTCCGCGGGGGGCCCCACAGATACGCAGTATTTT. It translates to CASSSAGGPTDTQYF. The complete variable domain, with remaining parts taken from reference TRBV9 and TRBJ2-3, reads DSGVTQTPKHLITATGQRVTLRCSPRSGDLSVYWYQQSLDQGLQFLIQYYNGEERAKGNILERFSAQQFPDLHSELNLSSLELGDSALYFCASSSAGGPTDTQYFGPGTRLTVL.

V is TRBV6-5 and J is TRBJ1-2; 7 bases map to TRBD1. The CDR3 totals 16 residues. Looked up from germline, CDR1 is MNHEY and CDR2 is SVGAGI. V dropped 0 bases and J dropped 8; count of bases not matched to a gene: 12. This CDR3 reads CASSYSPTGILEGYTF. The CDR3 nucleotides are TGTGCCAGCAGTTACTCGCCGACAGGGATCCTTGAGGGCTACACCTTC.

This clone came up a few times. The chain carries TRBV30 and TRBJ2-7; no definite D call. V lost 0 bases and J 0 bases, leaving 18 bases between the germline ends. This CDR3 is 17 amino acids long. Germline CDR1 reads GTSNPN; CDR2 reads SVGIG (reference sequence). The CDR3 here is CAWSVHERQTPSYEQYF. Here the CDR3 DNA reads TGTGCCTGGAGTGTACACGAGAGGCAAACCCCCTCCTACGAGCAGTACTTC.

For this clone: The junction departs from the called germline gene at one end, perhaps through a read error. The V gene is TRBV27, the J gene TRBJ2-6, with D perhaps TRBD1 (5 bases). Germline V lookup: CDR1 MNHEY, CDR2 SMNVEV (reference sequence). This CDR3 is built from 14 residues. Written as DNA, the CDR3 is TGTGCCAGCAGAGCCAACTCTGGGGCCAACGGCCTGACTTTC. Protein sequence: CASRANSGANGLTF.

The CDR3 region has the DNA TGCGCCAGCAGCCAAGACGGGGGGTTTGCAACTAATGAAAAACTGTTTTTT. Its protein is CASSQDGGFATNEKLFF. The genes are TRBV4-1 and TRBJ1-4, with D possibly matching TRBD1 (5 bases). The V gene's germline CDR1 is MGHRA and CDR2 YSYEKL. The CDR3 runs to 17 residues. V was pared by 0 bases and J by 0 bases, with 11 bases between.

The rearrangement uses TRBV30 and TRBJ1-1, with D perhaps TRBD1 (5 bases). Trimming left V 4 bases short and J 6 bases short, with 9 bases between. CDR3 length: 11 amino acids. Looked up from germline, CDR1 is GTSNPN and CDR2 is SVGIG (reference sequence). CDR3 nucleotides: TGTGCCTGGACGCAGGGCTCTGAAGCTTTCTTT. Protein: CAWTQGSEAFF.

The CDR3 here is CASSSGTGVDTGELFF. The CDR3, as DNA: TGTGCCAGCAGCTCGGGGACAGGGGTGGACACCGGGGAGCTGTTTTTT. The genes are TRBV5-4 and TRBJ2-2, with 10 nucleotides matching TRBD1. V was pared by 3 bases and J by 3 bases, with 5 bases of the junction left unmatched. Germline CDR1 and CDR2: SGHNT and YYREEE (reference sequence). The CDR3 runs to 16 residues.

The chain has TRBV5-6 and TRBJ2-1; 9 bases map to TRBD1. This CDR3 is 15 amino acids long. Losses at the gene ends were 4 bases for V and 1 base for J; bases not matched to a gene: 3. The germline V gene has CDR1 SGHDT and CDR2 YYEEEE. The CDR3 here is CASSPGTGSYNEQFF. Written as DNA, the CDR3 is TGTGCCAGCAGCCCCGGGACAGGGTCCTACAATGAGCAGTTCTTC. The full variable domain, its missing parts supplied by reference TRBV5-6 and TRBJ2-1, is DAGVTQSPTHLIKTRGQQVTLRCSPKSGHDTVSWYQQALGQGPQFIFQYYEEEERQRGNFPDRFSGHQFPNYSSELNVNALLLGDSALYLCASSPGTGSYNEQFFGPGTRLTVL.

The chain has TRBV30 and TRBJ2-1, with D possibly being TRBD2 (6 bases). The CDR3 spans 13 residues. Germline-derived CDR1 and CDR2 are GTSNPN and SVGIG (reference sequence). V was clipped by 2 bases and J by 5 bases, with 10 bases between them. The CDR3 region has the DNA TGTGCCTGGAGTTGGCGGGGTGACAATGAGCAGTTCTTC. It is translated as CAWSWRGDNEQFF.

The V and J genes are TRBV7-9 and TRBJ1-5; perhaps TRBD1 as D (6 bases). CDR1 and CDR2 (germline): SEHNR, FQNEAQ (reference sequence). This CDR3 has 15 residues. The V gene lost 4 bases and the J gene lost 1 base, with 11 bases spanning the gap. The CDR3 DNA is TGTGCCAGCAGCTCGGGACATTCGAGCAATCAGCCCCAGCATTTT. It is translated as CASSSGHSSNQPQHF.

The genes are TRBV4-3 and TRBJ2-1; weak D call: TRBD2 (6 bases). Germline lookup yields CDR1 LGHNA and CDR2 YSLEER. V lost 5 bases to trimming and J lost 9 bases, with 17 bases between them. The CDR3 runs to 14 residues. The CDR3 sequence is CASSGRGEVGEQFF. The CDR3 nucleotides read TGCGCCAGCAGCGGGCGGGGCGAAGTTGGTGAGCAGTTCTTC.

The chain employs TRBV28 and TRBJ2-4; TRBD2 is a possible D gene (6 bases). The germline V gene encodes CDR1 MDHEN and CDR2 SYDVKM. The CDR3 totals 21 residues. V was shortened by 6 bases and J by 0 bases, with 30 bases between the two germline ends. The CDR3 DNA is TGTGCCAGCAGCCCCATACTACGGGGAGGTGGTAGAAGTCTAGCCAAAAACATTCAGTACTTC. It is translated as CASSPILRGGGRSLAKNIQYF.

This clone came up a few times. The gene calls are TRBV4-2 and TRBJ2-7; maybe TRBD2 (6 bases). V was shortened by 0 bases and J by 5 bases, with 14 bases between the two germline ends. CDR1 LGHNA and CDR2 YNFKEQ come from the germline V gene. This CDR3 has 15 amino acids. CDR3 sequence reads: CASSQELRGNHEQYF. CDR3 DNA sequence: TGTGCCAGCAGCCAAGAGCTACGGGGGAACCACGAGCAGTACTTC.

This clone has a handful of counts. A read error may produce the germline difference seen at one junction end. The chain has TRBV7-9 and TRBJ1-1; 9 bases are a match to TRBD1. The CDR3 is 19 amino acids. The germline gives CDR1 SEHNR, CDR2 FQNEAQ (reference sequence). CDR3 nucleotide sequence: TGTTCCAGCAGCTTAAATCCTCGAACAGGGGGCGCGTCGGACACTGAAGCTTTCTTT. Residues: CSSSLNPRTGGASDTEAFF.